This TCR beta chain was identified during a study of blood T cell repertoires in COVID-19. The overall study: Sample material is recorded as cDNA or gDNA derived from T cells, B-cell-depleted T cells, or PBMCs.

Trimming shortened V by 4 bases and J by 0 bases, and 11 bases separated the two germline ends. The CDR3 covers 16 residues. Germline CDR1 is SGHRS and CDR2 is YFSETQ. The table came from immunoSEQ multiplex PCR; TCRdb's copy has only in-frame clones and leaves some out. The sample has under 150,000 clones, around 87% seen once; the top ten hold roughly 3.2%. The chain links TRBV5-1 to TRBJ2-6, with a tentative D call TRBD2 (5 bases). This TCR was sampled from a woman aged 60-75 years with active COVID-19. Sequencing was carried out using peripheral blood. This CDR3 is CASSTASNSGANVLTF. The DNA of the CDR3 is TGCGCCAGCAGCACAGCTAGCAACTCTGGGGCCAACGTCCTGACTTTC.